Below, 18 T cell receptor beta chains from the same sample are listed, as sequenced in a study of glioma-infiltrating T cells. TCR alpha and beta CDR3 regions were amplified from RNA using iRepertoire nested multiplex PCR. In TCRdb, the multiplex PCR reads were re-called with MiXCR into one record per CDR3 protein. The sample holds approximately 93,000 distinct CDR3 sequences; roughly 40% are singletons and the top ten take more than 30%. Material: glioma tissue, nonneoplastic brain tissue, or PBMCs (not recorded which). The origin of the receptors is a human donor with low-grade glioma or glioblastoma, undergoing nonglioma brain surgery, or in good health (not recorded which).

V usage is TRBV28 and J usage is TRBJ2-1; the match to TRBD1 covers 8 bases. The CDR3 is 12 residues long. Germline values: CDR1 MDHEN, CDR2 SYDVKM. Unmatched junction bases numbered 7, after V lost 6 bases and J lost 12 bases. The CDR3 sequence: CASRTRDRPQFF. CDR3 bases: TGTGCCAGCAGAACTCGGGACAGGCCGCAGTTCTTC. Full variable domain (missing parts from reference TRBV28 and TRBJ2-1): DVKVTQSSRYLVKRTGEKVFLECVQDMDHENMFWYRQDPGLGLRLIYFSYDVKMKEKGDIPEGYSVSREKKERFSLILESASTNQTSMYLCASRTRDRPQFFGPGTRLTVL.

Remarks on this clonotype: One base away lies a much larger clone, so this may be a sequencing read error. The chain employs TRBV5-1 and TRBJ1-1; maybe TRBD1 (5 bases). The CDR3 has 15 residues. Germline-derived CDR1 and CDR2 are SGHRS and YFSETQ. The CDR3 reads CASNLYGAVNTEAFF. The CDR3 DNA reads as TGCGCCAGCAACTTGTACGGGGCAGTAAACACTGAAGCTTTCTTT.

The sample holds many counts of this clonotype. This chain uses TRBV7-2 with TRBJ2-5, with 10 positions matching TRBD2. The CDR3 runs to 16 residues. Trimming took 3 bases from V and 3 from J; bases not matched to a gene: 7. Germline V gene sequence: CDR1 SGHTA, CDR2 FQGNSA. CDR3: CASSFDPSGRKETQYF. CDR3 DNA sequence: TGTGCCAGCAGCTTTGATCCTAGCGGGAGAAAAGAGACCCAGTACTTC.

DNA for the CDR3: TGTGCCACCAGCAGAGATACCCTAGCGGGAGACACAGATACGCAGTATTTT. This encodes CATSRDTLAGDTDTQYF. This chain joins TRBV15 and TRBJ2-3; TRBD2 matches at 10 bases. The length of the CDR3 is 17 residues. V dropped 0 bases and J dropped 2; count of bases not matched to a gene: 5. CDR1 LNHNV and CDR2 YYDKDF come from the germline V gene (reference sequence).

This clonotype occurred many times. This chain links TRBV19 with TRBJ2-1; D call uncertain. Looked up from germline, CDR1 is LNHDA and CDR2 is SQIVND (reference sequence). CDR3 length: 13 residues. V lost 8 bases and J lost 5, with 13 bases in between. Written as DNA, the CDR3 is TGTGCCAGTCGTAATCTGCAGGACAATGAGCAGTTCTTC. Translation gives CASRNLQDNEQFF.

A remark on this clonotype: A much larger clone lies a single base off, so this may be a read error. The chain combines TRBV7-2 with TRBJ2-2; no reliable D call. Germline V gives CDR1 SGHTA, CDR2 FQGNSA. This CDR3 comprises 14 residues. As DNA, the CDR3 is TGTGGCAGCAGCTTAGTAAAGGGCACCGGGGAGCTGTTTTTT. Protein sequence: CGSSLVKGTGELFF.

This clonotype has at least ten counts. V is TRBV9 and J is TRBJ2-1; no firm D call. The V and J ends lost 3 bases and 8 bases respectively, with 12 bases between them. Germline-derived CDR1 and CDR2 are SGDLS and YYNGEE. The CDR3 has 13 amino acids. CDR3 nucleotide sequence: TGTGCCAGCAGCGCGGCCAGGTTCCATGAGCAGTTCTTC. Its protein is CASSAARFHEQFF.

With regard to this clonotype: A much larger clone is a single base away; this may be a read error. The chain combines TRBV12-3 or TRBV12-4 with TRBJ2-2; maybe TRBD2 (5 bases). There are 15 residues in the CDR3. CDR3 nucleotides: TGTGCCAGCATTATCGGGTTACTGAACACCGGGGAGCTGTCTTTT. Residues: CASIIGLLNTGELSF.

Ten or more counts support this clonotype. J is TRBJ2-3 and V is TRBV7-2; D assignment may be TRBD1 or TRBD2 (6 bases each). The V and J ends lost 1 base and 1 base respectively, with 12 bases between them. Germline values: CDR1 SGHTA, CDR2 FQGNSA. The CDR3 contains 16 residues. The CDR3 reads CASSLVGGAGTDTQYF. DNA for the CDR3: TGTGCCAGCAGCTTAGTCGGGGGCGCGGGCACAGATACGCAGTATTTT.

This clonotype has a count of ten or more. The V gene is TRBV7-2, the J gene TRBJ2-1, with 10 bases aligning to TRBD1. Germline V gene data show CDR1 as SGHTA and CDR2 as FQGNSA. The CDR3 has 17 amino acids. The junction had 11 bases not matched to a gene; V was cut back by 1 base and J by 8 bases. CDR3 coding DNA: TGTGCCAGCAGCTTAGTACGACCTGGGACAGGGGTCGATGAGCAGTTCTTC. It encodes CASSLVRPGTGVDEQFF.

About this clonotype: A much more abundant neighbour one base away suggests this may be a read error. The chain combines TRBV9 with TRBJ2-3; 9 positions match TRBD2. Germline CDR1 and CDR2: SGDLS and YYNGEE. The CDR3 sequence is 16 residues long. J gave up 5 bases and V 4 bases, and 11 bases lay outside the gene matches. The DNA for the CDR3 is TGTGCCAGCAGCCCAGGGGCTAGCGGGATAATAGATACGCAGTATTTT. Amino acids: CASSPGASGIIDTQYF.

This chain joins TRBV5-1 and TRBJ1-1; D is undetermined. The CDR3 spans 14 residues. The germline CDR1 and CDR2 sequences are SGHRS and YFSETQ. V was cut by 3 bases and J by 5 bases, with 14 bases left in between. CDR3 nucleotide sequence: TGCGCCAGCAGCTACAAAGGGAGATATACTGAAGCTTTCTTT. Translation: CASSYKGRYTEAFF. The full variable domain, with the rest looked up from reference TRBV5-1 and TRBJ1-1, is KAGVTQTPRYLIKTRGQQVTLSCSPISGHRSVSWYQQTPGQGLQFLFEYFSETQRNKGNFPGRFSGRQFSNSRSEMNVSTLELGDSALYLCASSYKGRYTEAFFGQGTRLTVV.

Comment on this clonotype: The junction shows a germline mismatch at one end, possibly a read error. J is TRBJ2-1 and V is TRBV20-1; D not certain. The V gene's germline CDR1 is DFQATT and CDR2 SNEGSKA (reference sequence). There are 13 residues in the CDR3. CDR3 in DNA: TGCAGTGCTAGGTATGGCACCTACAATGAGCGGTTCTTC. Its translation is CSARYGTYNERFF.

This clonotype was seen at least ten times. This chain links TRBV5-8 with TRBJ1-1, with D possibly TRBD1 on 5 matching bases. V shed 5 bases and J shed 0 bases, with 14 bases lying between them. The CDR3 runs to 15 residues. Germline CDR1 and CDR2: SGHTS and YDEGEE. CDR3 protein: CASSSGWGLNTEAFF. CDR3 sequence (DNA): TGTGCCAGCAGTTCAGGGTGGGGGTTGAACACTGAAGCTTTCTTT.

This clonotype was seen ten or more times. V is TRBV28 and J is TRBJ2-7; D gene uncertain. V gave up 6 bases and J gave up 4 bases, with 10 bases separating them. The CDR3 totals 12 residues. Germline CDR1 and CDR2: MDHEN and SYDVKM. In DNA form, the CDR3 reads TGTGCCAGCAGCAGATACAGTTACGAGCAGTACTTC. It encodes CASSRYSYEQYF.

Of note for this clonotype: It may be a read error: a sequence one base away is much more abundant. The chain's CDR3 is CASRPDGQETQYF. As DNA, the CDR3 is TGTGCCAGCAGGCCGGACGGCCAAGAGACCCAGTACTTC. The chain links TRBV12-3 or TRBV12-4 to TRBJ2-5, with D hard to call. The V gene lost 6 bases and the J gene lost 1 base, with 9 bases spanning the gap. The CDR3 has 13 residues.

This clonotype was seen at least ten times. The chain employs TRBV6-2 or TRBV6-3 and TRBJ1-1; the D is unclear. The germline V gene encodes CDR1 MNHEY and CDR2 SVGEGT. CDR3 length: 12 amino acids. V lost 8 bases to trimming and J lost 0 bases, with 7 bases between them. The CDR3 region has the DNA TGTGCCAGCGGACGAATGAACACTGAAGCTTTCTTT. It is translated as CASGRMNTEAFF.

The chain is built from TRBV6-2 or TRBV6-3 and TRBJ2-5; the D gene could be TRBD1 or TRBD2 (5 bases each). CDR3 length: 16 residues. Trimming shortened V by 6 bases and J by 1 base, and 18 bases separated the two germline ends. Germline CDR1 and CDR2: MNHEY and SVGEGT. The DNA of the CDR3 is TGTGCCAGCAGGGACACAGAGGGCAAGAGCCAAGAGACCCAGTACTTC. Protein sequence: CASRDTEGKSQETQYF.